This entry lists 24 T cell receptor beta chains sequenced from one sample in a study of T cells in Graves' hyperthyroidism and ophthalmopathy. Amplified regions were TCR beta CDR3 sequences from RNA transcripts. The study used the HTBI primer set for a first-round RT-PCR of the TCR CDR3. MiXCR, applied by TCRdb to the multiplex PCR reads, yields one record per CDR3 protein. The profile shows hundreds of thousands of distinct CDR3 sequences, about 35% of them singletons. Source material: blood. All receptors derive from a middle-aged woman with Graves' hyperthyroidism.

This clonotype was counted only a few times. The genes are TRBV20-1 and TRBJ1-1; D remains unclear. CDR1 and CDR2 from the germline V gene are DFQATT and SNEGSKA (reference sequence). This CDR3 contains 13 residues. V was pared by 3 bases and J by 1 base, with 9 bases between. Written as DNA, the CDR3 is TGCAGTGCTAGCGGGAGCCAGAACACTGAAGCTTTCTTT. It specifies CSASGSQNTEAFF.

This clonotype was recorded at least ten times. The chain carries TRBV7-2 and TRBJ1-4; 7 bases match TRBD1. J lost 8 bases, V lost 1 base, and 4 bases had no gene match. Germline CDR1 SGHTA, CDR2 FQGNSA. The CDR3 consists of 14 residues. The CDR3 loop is CASSLDRGGEKLFF. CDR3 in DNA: TGTGCCAGCAGCTTAGACAGGGGCGGGGAAAAACTGTTTTTT.

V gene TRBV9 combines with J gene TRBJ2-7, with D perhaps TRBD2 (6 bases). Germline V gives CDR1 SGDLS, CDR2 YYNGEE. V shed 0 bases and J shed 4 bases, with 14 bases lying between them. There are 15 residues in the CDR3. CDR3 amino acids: CASSVEGTGVYEQYF. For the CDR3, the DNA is TGTGCCAGCAGCGTAGAGGGGACGGGGGTGTACGAGCAGTACTTC.

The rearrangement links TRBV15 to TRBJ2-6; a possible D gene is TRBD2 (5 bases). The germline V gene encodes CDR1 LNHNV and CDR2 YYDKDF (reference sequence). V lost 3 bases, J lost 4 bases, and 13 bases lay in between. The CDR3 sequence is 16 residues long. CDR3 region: CATSSVGVKGANVLTF. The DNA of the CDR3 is TGTGCCACCAGCAGCGTCGGGGTGAAGGGGGCCAACGTCCTGACTTTC.

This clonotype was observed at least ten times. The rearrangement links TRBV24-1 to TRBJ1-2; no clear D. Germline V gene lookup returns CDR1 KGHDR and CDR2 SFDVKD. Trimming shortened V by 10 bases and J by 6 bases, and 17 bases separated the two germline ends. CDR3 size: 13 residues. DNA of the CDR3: TGTGCCACTAGGACGGCCGATTCCAATGGCTACACCTTC. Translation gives CATRTADSNGYTF.

The DNA for the CDR3 is TGCAGTGCCCCTATGGGGCAGATTGGCAATCAGCCCCAGCATTTT. Translating it yields CSAPMGQIGNQPQHF. This chain uses TRBV20-1 with TRBJ1-5; a possible D gene is TRBD1 (5 bases). The CDR3 is 15 amino acids. Looked up from germline, CDR1 is DFQATT and CDR2 is SNEGSKA (reference sequence). V lost 6 bases, J lost 2 bases, and 17 bases lay in between.

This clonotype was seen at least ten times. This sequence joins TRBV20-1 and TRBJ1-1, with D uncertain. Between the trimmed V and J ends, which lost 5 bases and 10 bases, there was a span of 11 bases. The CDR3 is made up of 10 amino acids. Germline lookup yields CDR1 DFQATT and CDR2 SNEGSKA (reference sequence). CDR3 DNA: TGCAGTGCTGCCCGCCGGTCAGCTTTCTTT. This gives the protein CSAARRSAFF.

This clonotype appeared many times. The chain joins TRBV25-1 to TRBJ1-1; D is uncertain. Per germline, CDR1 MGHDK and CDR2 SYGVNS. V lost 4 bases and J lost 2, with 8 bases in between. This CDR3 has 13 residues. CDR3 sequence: CASSGRYNTEAFF. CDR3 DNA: TGTGCCAGCAGTGGAAGATATAACACTGAAGCTTTCTTT.

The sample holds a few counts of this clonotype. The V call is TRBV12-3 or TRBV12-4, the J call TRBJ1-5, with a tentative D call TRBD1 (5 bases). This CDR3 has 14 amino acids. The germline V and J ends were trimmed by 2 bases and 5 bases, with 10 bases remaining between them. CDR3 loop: CASSLPGPHQPQHF. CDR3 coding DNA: TGTGCCAGCAGTTTACCGGGGCCCCATCAGCCCCAGCATTTT.

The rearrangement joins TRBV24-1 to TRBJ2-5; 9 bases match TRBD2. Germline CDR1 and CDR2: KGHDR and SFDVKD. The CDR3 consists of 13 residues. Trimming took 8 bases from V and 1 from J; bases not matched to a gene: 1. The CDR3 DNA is TGTGCCACCAAAGCGGGAGGCCAAGAGACCCAGTACTTC. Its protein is CATKAGGQETQYF.

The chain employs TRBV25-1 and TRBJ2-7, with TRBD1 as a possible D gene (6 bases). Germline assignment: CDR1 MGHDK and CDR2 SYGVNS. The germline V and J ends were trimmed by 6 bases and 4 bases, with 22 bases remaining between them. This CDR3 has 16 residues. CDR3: CASSQDPAGATYEQYF. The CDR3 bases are TGTGCCAGCAGCCAAGATCCGGCAGGGGCTACGTACGAGCAGTACTTC.

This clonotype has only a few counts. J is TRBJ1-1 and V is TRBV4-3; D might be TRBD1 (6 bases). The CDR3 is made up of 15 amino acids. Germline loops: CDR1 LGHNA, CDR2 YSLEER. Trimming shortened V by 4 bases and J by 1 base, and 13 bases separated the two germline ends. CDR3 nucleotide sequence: TGCGCCAGCAGCCGCGCATCGACAGGGAACACTGAAGCTTTCTTT. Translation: CASSRASTGNTEAFF.

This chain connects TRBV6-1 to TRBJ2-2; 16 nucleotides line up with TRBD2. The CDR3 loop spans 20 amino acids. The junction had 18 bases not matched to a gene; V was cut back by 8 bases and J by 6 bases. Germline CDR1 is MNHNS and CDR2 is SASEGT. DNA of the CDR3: TGTGCCAGCCTAGGGACTCCGGGACTAGCGGGAGGGGGGGTCTCCGGGGAGCTGTTTTTT. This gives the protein CASLGTPGLAGGGVSGELFF.

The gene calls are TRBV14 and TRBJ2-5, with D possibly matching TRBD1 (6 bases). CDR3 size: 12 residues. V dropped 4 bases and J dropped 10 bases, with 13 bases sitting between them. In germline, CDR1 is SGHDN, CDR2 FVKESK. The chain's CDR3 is CASSRTAGSQYF. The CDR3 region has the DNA TGTGCCAGCAGCCGGACAGCAGGGAGCCAGTACTTC.

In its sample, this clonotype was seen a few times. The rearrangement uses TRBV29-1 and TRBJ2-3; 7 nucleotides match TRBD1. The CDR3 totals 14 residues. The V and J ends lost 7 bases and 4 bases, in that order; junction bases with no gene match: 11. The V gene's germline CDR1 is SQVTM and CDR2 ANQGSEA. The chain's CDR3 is CSGRQGVYSDTQYF. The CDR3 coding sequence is TGCAGCGGCAGACAGGGAGTTTATTCAGATACGCAGTATTTT.

The DNA of the CDR3 is TGCGCCAGCAGCCAAGGTGAGGCTCAGCCCCAGCATTTT. Its protein is CASSQGEAQPQHF. The chain links TRBV4-3 to TRBJ1-5; D not resolved. The length of the CDR3 is 13 residues. Trimming cost V 1 base and J 6 bases, with 7 bases left between them. Per germline, CDR1 LGHNA and CDR2 YSLEER.

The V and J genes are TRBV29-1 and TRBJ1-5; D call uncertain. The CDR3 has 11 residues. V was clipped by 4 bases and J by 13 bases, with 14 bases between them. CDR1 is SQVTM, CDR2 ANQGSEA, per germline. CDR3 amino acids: CSVGGGSHQHF. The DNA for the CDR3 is TGCAGCGTTGGGGGAGGGAGTCATCAGCATTTT.

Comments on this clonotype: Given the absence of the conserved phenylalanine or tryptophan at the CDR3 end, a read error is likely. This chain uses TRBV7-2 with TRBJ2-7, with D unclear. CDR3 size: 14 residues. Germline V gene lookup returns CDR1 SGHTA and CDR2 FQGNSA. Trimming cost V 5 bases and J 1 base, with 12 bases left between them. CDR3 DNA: TGTGCCAGCAGCCTCACTGCCGGATCCTACGAGCAGTACCTC. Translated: CASSLTAGSYEQYL.

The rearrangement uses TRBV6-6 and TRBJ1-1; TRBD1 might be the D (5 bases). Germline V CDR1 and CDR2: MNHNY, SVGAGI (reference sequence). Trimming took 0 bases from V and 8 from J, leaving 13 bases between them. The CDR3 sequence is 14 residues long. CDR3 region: CASSYSLWGKEAFF. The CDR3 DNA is TGTGCCAGCAGTTACTCCCTTTGGGGGAAAGAAGCTTTCTTT.

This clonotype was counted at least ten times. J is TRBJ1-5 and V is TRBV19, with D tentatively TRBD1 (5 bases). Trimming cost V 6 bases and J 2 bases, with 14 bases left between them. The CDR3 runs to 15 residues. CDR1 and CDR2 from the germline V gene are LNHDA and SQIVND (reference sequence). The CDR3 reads CASSHGVGGNQPQHF. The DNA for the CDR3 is TGTGCCAGTAGCCACGGGGTGGGGGGCAATCAGCCCCAGCATTTT. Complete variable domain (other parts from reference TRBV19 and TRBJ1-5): DGGITQSPKYLFRKEGQNVTLSCEQNLNHDAMYWYRQDPGQGLRLIYYSQIVNDFQKGDIAEGYSVSREKKESFPLTVTSAQKNPTAFYLCASSHGVGGNQPQHFGDGTRLSIL.

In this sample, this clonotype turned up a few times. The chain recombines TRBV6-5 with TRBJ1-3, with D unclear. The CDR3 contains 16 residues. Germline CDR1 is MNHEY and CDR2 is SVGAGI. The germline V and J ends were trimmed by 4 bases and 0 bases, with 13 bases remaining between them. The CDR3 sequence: CASSLTDGSSGNTIYF. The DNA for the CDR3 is TGTGCCAGCAGTTTGACGGATGGCAGCTCTGGAAACACCATATATTTT.

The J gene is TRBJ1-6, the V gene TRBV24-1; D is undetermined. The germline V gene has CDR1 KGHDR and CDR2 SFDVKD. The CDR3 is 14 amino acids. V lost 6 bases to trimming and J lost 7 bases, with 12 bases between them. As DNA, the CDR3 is TGTGCCACCAGTTCAGGACGGGTAAATTCACCCCTCCACTTT. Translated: CATSSGRVNSPLHF.

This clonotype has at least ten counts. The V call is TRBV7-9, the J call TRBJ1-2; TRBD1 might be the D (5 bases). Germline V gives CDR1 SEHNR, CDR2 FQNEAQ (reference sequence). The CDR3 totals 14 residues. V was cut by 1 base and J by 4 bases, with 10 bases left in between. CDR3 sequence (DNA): TGTGCCAGCAGCTTAGGTAGGGGTGGCTATGGCTACACCTTC. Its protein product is CASSLGRGGYGYTF.

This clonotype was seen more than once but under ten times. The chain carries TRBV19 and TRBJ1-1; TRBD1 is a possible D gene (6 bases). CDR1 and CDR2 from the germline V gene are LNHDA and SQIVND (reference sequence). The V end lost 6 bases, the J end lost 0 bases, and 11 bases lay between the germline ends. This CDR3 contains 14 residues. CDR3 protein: CASRLTGLNTEAFF. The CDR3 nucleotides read TGTGCCAGTAGGCTGACAGGTTTGAACACTGAAGCTTTCTTT.